This T cell receptor beta chain was recovered during a study of regulatory T cells in long-lasting Graves disease. This sample's time point: persistent/refractory GD, antithyroid drugs over 5 years with positive TRAb. With RNA extracted from PBMCs as input, the TCR library was made. The CDR3 is 12 residues long. Germline V gives CDR1 SGHTA, CDR2 FQGNSA. Losses at the gene ends were 8 bases for V and 8 bases for J; bases not matched to a gene: 6. Arm-PCR of CDR3 regions and iRepertoire HTBI primers were used to build TCR beta libraries. Each CDR3 protein gets one entry after TCRdb re-called the multiplex PCR reads with MiXCR. This table holds roughly 500,000 distinct CDR3 sequences, around a fifth found once.

This specimen was peripheral blood mononuclear cells (PBMCs), taken when the disease was refractory, from a patient treated with antithyroid drugs. The chain recombines TRBV7-2 with TRBJ1-2; TRBD1 matches at 9 bases. This sequence originates from a female donor with Graves disease. CDR3 region: CASADRGKGYTF. In DNA, the CDR3 is TGTGCCAGCGCAGACAGGGGGAAGGGCTACACCTTC. Drawing the rest from reference TRBV7-2 and TRBJ1-2, the complete variable domain is GAGVSQSPSNKVTEKGKDVELRCDPISGHTALYWYRQSLGQGLEFLIYFQGNSAPDKSGLPSDRFSAERTGGSVSTLTIQRTQQEDSAVYLCASADRGKGYTFGSGTRLTVV.